A single sample gave rise to the 27 T cell receptor beta chains below, sequenced in a study of control samples from healthy donors and cancer patients. Generated by immunoSEQ multiplex PCR, the TCRdb table keeps only in-frame clones and is missing some. This sample has about 94,000 clones; 70% to 90% occur once, and the top ten carry roughly 1.2%. Sequencing was carried out using blood. These receptors came from a woman aged 45-59 years in good health.

This rearrangement joins TRBV5-1 to TRBJ2-5, with a tentative D call TRBD2 (5 bases). With 2 bases removed from V and 0 bases from J, the gap between germline ends came to 11 bases. The germline gives CDR1 SGHRS, CDR2 YFSETQ. The CDR3 loop spans 15 amino acids. Here the CDR3 reads CASSFTPGYQETQYF. The CDR3 nucleotides are TGCGCCAGCAGCTTTACACCGGGGTACCAAGAGACCCAGTACTTC. Full variable domain (rest looked up from reference TRBV5-1 and TRBJ2-5): KAGVTQTPRYLIKTRGQQVTLSCSPISGHRSVSWYQQTPGQGLQFLFEYFSETQRNKGNFPGRFSGRQFSNSRSEMNVSTLELGDSALYLCASSFTPGYQETQYFGPGTRLLVL.

About this clone: This specimen includes other DNA sequences encoding the same CDR3. The chain recombines TRBV12-3 or TRBV12-4 with TRBJ2-3; no clear D gene. V gave up 7 bases and J gave up 1 base, with 9 bases separating them. The CDR3 contains 13 residues. The DNA for the CDR3 is TGTGCCAGCACCCCTGGGGGCACAGATACGCAGTATTTT. Encoded protein: CASTPGGTDTQYF.

The chain is built from TRBV7-2 and TRBJ2-7; D is unclear. V lost 4 bases and J 3 bases, leaving 19 bases between the germline ends. CDR1 and CDR2 (germline): SGHTA, FQGNSA. This CDR3 spans 16 amino acids. CDR3 sequence: CASSSDATPRSYEQYF. In nucleotides, the CDR3 is TGTGCCAGCAGCTCAGATGCTACCCCGAGGAGCTACGAGCAGTACTTC.

The CDR3 DNA reads TGTGCCAGCAGCTCTGCTTCAGGCGTTGATGGCTACACCTTC. Its protein is CASSSASGVDGYTF. The genes are TRBV11-3 and TRBJ1-2; D remains ambiguous. Trimming stripped 4 bases from V and 6 bases from J, with 15 bases between. This CDR3 is built from 14 residues. Per the germline V gene, CDR1 is SGHNT and CDR2 is YENEEA.

J is TRBJ2-7 and V is TRBV4-3, with TRBD2 matching 12 bases. In germline, CDR1 is LGHNA, CDR2 YSLEER. The CDR3 has 16 residues. After removal of 0 bases from V and 3 bases from J, the junction contained 3 bases not matched to a gene. Here the CDR3 DNA reads TGCGCCAGCAGCCAAGATCGACTAGCGGGGGACTACGAGCAGTACTTC. It specifies CASSQDRLAGDYEQYF.

V is TRBV9 and J is TRBJ2-5, with TRBD2 matching over 15 bases. CDR1 and CDR2 from the germline V gene are SGDLS and YYNGEE. The V and J ends lost 0 bases and 1 base, in that order; junction bases with no gene match: 4. The CDR3 covers 18 residues. The CDR3 reads CASSVEGLAGGRQETQYF. For the CDR3, the DNA is TGTGCCAGCAGCGTAGAGGGACTAGCGGGGGGCCGCCAAGAGACCCAGTACTTC.

The chain joins TRBV5-1 to TRBJ1-6; 10 bases fit TRBD1. V lost 7 bases, J lost 11 bases, and 6 bases stayed unmatched. Germline CDR1 is SGHRS and CDR2 is YFSETQ. The CDR3 runs to 13 residues. CDR3 nucleotide sequence: TGCGCCAGCGAACCGGGACAGGGGACACCCCTCCACTTT. Amino acid sequence: CASEPGQGTPLHF.

This chain connects TRBV5-1 to TRBJ2-1; the match to TRBD2 covers 13 bases. Germline V gene lookup returns CDR1 SGHRS and CDR2 YFSETQ. The CDR3 length is 17 residues. V trimming: 2 bases; J trimming: 5 bases; junction bases outside the gene matches: 7. Written as DNA, the CDR3 is TGCGCCAGCAGCTTCCCCGCTGGGACTAGCGGGAACAATGAGCAGTTCTTC. Amino acid sequence: CASSFPAGTSGNNEQFF.

In this sample, this clone turned up once. The chain couples TRBV4-1 to TRBJ2-1; 7 nucleotides line up with TRBD2. CDR1 MGHRA and CDR2 YSYEKL come from the germline V gene. With V trimmed by 4 bases and J by 9 bases, 15 bases remained unmatched. The CDR3 extends over 16 amino acids. CDR3 amino acids: CASSLGQGAGISEQFF. Here the CDR3 DNA reads TGCGCCAGCAGCCTCGGGCAGGGAGCGGGGATAAGTGAGCAGTTCTTC.

The chain is built from TRBV12-3 or TRBV12-4 and TRBJ1-2, with D hard to call. Trimming removed 6 bases from V and 8 bases from J, with 16 bases in between. This CDR3 has 13 residues. The CDR3 spells CASSSSAYTGYTF. The CDR3 nucleotides read TGTGCCAGCAGCTCCTCGGCCTATACAGGCTACACCTTC.

The chain couples TRBV14 to TRBJ1-1; the D is unclear. The CDR3 has 12 amino acids. The V and J ends lost 5 bases and 6 bases respectively, with 10 bases between them. Per germline, CDR1 SGHDN and CDR2 FVKESK. CDR3 DNA sequence: TGTGCCAGCAGCTCCAGTCGGGCTGAAGCTTTCTTT. It specifies CASSSSRAEAFF. The full variable domain, completed using reference TRBV14 and TRBJ1-1, is EAGVTQFPSHSVIEKGQTVTLRCDPISGHDNLYWYRRVMGKEIKFLLHFVKESKQDESGMPNNRFLAERTGGTYSTLKVQPAELEDSGVYFCASSSSRAEAFFGQGTRLTVV.

The chain links TRBV21-1 to TRBJ2-1; TRBD1, as called in the table, went unchecked against the DNA. TRBV21-1 is a pseudogene. This CDR3 is 18 amino acids long. The chain's CDR3 is CASSKEGGGLSSYNEQFF. The CDR3 nucleotides read TGTGCCAGCAGCAAAGAGGGTGGGGGCCTCTCCTCCTACAATGAGCAGTTCTTC.

V is TRBV15 and J is TRBJ2-5; D perhaps matches TRBD2 (6 bases). V gave up 0 bases and J gave up 5 bases, with 13 bases separating them. CDR3 length equals 15 residues. The V gene's germline CDR1 is LNHNV and CDR2 YYDKDF (reference sequence). This CDR3 is CATSREYGEAETQYF. In DNA form, the CDR3 reads TGTGCCACCAGCAGAGAATATGGGGAGGCCGAGACCCAGTACTTC.

The chain carries TRBV5-1 and TRBJ1-1; D possibly corresponds to TRBD1 (5 bases). Germline V gene data show CDR1 as SGHRS and CDR2 as YFSETQ. V was pared by 1 base and J by 0 bases, with 25 bases between. The CDR3 runs to 20 residues. This CDR3 reads CASSLYRGGADLSLNTEAFF. The CDR3 DNA reads as TGCGCCAGCAGCTTGTATCGGGGAGGGGCGGACCTATCCCTGAACACTGAAGCTTTCTTT.

The V call is TRBV5-4, the J call TRBJ2-2; perhaps D is TRBD1 or TRBD2 (5 bases each). The CDR3 consists of 14 residues. Per germline, CDR1 SGHNT and CDR2 YYREEE (reference sequence). The germline V and J ends were trimmed by 1 base and 6 bases, with 10 bases remaining between them. The CDR3 loop reads CASSLYGTPGELFF. CDR3 sequence (DNA): TGTGCCAGCAGCTTGTATGGGACCCCCGGGGAGCTGTTTTTT.

The V call is TRBV7-9, the J call TRBJ2-7; no firm D call. CDR1 and CDR2 (germline): SEHNR, FQNEAQ (reference sequence). V was clipped by 5 bases and J by 0 bases, with 14 bases between them. The CDR3 extends over 15 amino acids. CDR3 amino acids: CASSPRLARSYEQYF. CDR3 DNA sequence: TGTGCCAGCAGCCCTCGCCTGGCTCGCTCCTACGAGCAGTACTTC.

The V and J genes are TRBV4-3 and TRBJ2-7; TRBD2 matches 7 bases. From germline, CDR1 is LGHNA and CDR2 YSLEER. After removal of 1 base from V and 4 bases from J, the junction contained 4 bases not matched to a gene. The CDR3 runs to 14 residues. The CDR3 reads CASSQGEGRYEQYF. CDR3 coding DNA: TGCGCCAGCAGCCAAGGGGAGGGAAGGTACGAGCAGTACTTC.

This CDR3 is CASSQTGATEAFF. The CDR3 DNA is TGTGCCAGCAGTCAAACAGGGGCCACTGAAGCTTTCTTT. V usage is TRBV11-3 and J usage is TRBJ1-1, with 7 bases matching TRBD1. CDR1 is SGHNT, CDR2 YENEEA, per germline. This CDR3 is 13 amino acids long. V lost 6 bases to trimming and J lost 4 bases; unmatched junction nucleotides: 5.

The gene calls are TRBV5-1 and TRBJ1-3; D is unclear. CDR3 size: 15 residues. Germline assignment: CDR1 SGHRS and CDR2 YFSETQ. Trimming left V 1 base short and J 1 base short, with 9 bases between. CDR3 nucleotides: TGCGCCAGCAGCTTGTGGTCCGGGTCTGGAAACACCATATATTTT. Protein sequence: CASSLWSGSGNTIYF.

The chain recombines TRBV4-2 with TRBJ2-1, with 11 nucleotides matching TRBD2. Trimming took 5 bases from V and 6 from J; bases not matched to a gene: 18. Germline assignment: CDR1 LGHNA and CDR2 YNFKEQ. The CDR3 is 19 residues long. The CDR3 here is CASSDGPRGASGRFNEQFF. The CDR3 bases are TGTGCCAGCAGCGACGGACCTCGGGGGGCTAGCGGGAGGTTCAATGAGCAGTTCTTC.

V usage is TRBV19 and J usage is TRBJ1-1, with D unclear. CDR1 is LNHDA, CDR2 SQIVND, per germline (reference sequence). The V end lost 1 base, the J end lost 6 bases, and 9 bases lay between the germline ends. This CDR3 comprises 13 residues. The CDR3 DNA reads as TGTGCCAGTAGTATAGTGGGTCGGCCTGAAGCTTTCTTT. Protein sequence: CASSIVGRPEAFF.

This clone was detected ten times or more. This chain joins TRBV9 and TRBJ2-2, with a weak D call TRBD2 (6 bases). The length of the CDR3 is 18 residues. The germline V and J ends were trimmed by 0 bases and 4 bases, with 19 bases remaining between them. The germline gives CDR1 SGDLS, CDR2 YYNGEE. This CDR3 is CASSVGGTGVRSTGELFF. CDR3 DNA: TGTGCCAGCAGCGTAGGCGGAACGGGGGTTCGAAGCACCGGGGAGCTGTTTTTT.

The rearrangement links TRBV9 to TRBJ2-7; TRBD2 matches at 8 bases. The J segment lost 6 bases and the V segment lost 1 base, leaving 12 bases of the junction unmatched. CDR1 is SGDLS, CDR2 YYNGEE, per germline. The CDR3 has 16 residues. For the CDR3, the DNA is TGTGCCAGCAGCGTAACAGAGGGCGGGGGGCGCAGCGAGCAGTACTTC. Translated, it gives CASSVTEGGGRSEQYF.

The J gene is TRBJ2-7, the V gene TRBV7-3; D might be TRBD2 (6 bases). CDR3 size: 17 residues. CDR1 SGHTA and CDR2 FQGTGA come from the germline V gene. V shed 2 bases and J shed 3 bases, with 20 bases lying between them. CDR3 coding DNA: TGTGCCAGCAGCTTATTTGGGCCAGGTAGCGGTAACTACGAGCAGTACTTC. Translated: CASSLFGPGSGNYEQYF.

This clone was picked up a small number of times. The CDR3 is CASSPGPQETQYF. The DNA for the CDR3 is TGTGCCAGCAGCCCCGGCCCCCAAGAGACCCAGTACTTC. The chain links TRBV12-3 or TRBV12-4 to TRBJ2-5; D is ambiguous. Trimming pared 6 bases from V and 1 base from J, leaving 9 bases between. This CDR3 has 13 amino acids.

DNA for the CDR3: TGTGCCAGCAACAAAGGCGGGACTAGCGGGGTCGTTGGCACAGATACGCAGTATTTT. It yields the protein CASNKGGTSGVVGTDTQYF. The chain carries TRBV5-4 and TRBJ2-3; TRBD2 matches 13 bases. The CDR3 contains 19 residues. The germline V gene has CDR1 SGHNT and CDR2 YYREEE (reference sequence). Trimming removed 6 bases from V and 1 base from J; junction bases left unmatched: 14.

The V and J genes are TRBV28 and TRBJ1-4, with D uncertain. There are 12 residues in the CDR3. Trimming took off 5 bases at V and 10 bases at J, with 11 bases between the two ends. The germline V gene encodes CDR1 MDHEN and CDR2 SYDVKM. CDR3 residues: CASSLPEGKLFF. DNA of the CDR3: TGTGCCAGCAGTCTCCCGGAAGGAAAACTGTTTTTT.